Listed below are T cell receptor beta chains from one sample, sequenced in a study of blood T cell repertoires in COVID-19. Measured with immunoSEQ multiplex PCR; TCRdb has only the in-frame clones, and not every one. The sample has about 58,000 clones, 85% to 90% seen once. The sequenced sample was peripheral blood. These receptor sequences come from a man aged 60-69 years with acute or convalescent COVID-19. The CDR3 runs from the conserved cysteine through the conserved F or W. Fields, in order: clone size, V gene, J gene, D gene, CDR3 DNA, CDR3 protein. The D gene is left open where the match is weak. Expanded clones are given a class, and other clones once, few, many or no size at all.

abundance: -; v_gene: TRBV7-9; j_gene: TRBJ2-1; d_gene: TRBD2; CDR3nt: TGTGCCAGCAGCTTAGGGTTAGCGGGCAGCTCCTACAATGAGCAGTTCTTC; CDR3aa: CASSLGLAGSSYNEQFF
abundance: -; v_gene: TRBV30; j_gene: TRBJ2-3; d_gene: TRBD2; CDR3nt: TGTGCCTTGGGACTAGCGGCTACAGATACGCAGTATTTT; CDR3aa: CALGLAATDTQYF
abundance: -; v_gene: TRBV7-2; j_gene: TRBJ1-6; d_gene: TRBD1; CDR3nt: TGTGCCAGCAGCGCACAGGGGGCAAATTCACCCCTCCACTTT; CDR3aa: CASSAQGANSPLHF
abundance: -; v_gene: TRBV4-2; j_gene: TRBJ2-5; d_gene: -; CDR3nt: TGTGCCAGCAGCGGTGGGGGGACCCAAGAGACCCAGTACTTC; CDR3aa: CASSGGGTQETQYF
abundance: once; v_gene: TRBV27; j_gene: TRBJ2-3; d_gene: TRBD2; CDR3nt: TGTGCCAGCGCTAGCGGAGCCCCAGATACGCAGTATTTT; CDR3aa: CASASGAPDTQYF
abundance: -; v_gene: TRBV5-1; j_gene: TRBJ2-5; d_gene: TRBD2; CDR3nt: TGCGCCAGCAGCTTTACCGGGACTAGCGGAGAGACCCAGTACTTC; CDR3aa: CASSFTGTSGETQYF
abundance: -; v_gene: TRBV27; j_gene: TRBJ2-7; d_gene: TRBD1; CDR3nt: TGTGCCAGCAGTGTCGACAGGGGGCGCGTTGTGCAGTACTTC; CDR3aa: CASSVDRGRVVQYF
abundance: -; v_gene: TRBV3-1/TRBV3-2; j_gene: TRBJ1-1; d_gene: TRBD1; CDR3nt: TGTGCCAGCAGCCAAGACGGGTTGGGACAGGGGGCCCCTTGGGCTTTCTTT; CDR3aa: CASSQDGLGQGAPWAFF
abundance: -; v_gene: TRBV6-6; j_gene: TRBJ1-6; d_gene: -; CDR3nt: TGTGCCAGCAGTGAGAGTAGCTCCTATAATTCACCCCTCCACTTT; CDR3aa: CASSESSSYNSPLHF
abundance: once; v_gene: TRBV28; j_gene: TRBJ1-5; d_gene: TRBD1; CDR3nt: TGTGCCAGCAGGGTACAGGGGGTGGGCAATCAGCCCCAGCATTTT; CDR3aa: CASRVQGVGNQPQHF
abundance: -; v_gene: TRBV5-6; j_gene: TRBJ1-3; d_gene: TRBD1; CDR3nt: TGTGCCAGCAGCCCCCAGGGGGTGAACACCATATATTTT; CDR3aa: CASSPQGVNTIYF
abundance: once; v_gene: TRBV11-3; j_gene: TRBJ2-7; d_gene: TRBD2; CDR3nt: TGTGCCAGCAGCTTAGGGGGCGGGAGAGCTTACGAGCAGTACTTC; CDR3aa: CASSLGGGRAYEQYF
abundance: -; v_gene: TRBV29-1; j_gene: TRBJ2-1; d_gene: TRBD1; CDR3nt: TGCAGCGTGGACCGACAGGGTTACAATGAGCAGTTCTTC; CDR3aa: CSVDRQGYNEQFF
abundance: few; v_gene: TRBV5-4; j_gene: TRBJ2-7; d_gene: TRBD2; CDR3nt: TGTGCCAGCAGCTTGGAGGTTGGCGGGGGCTACGAGCAGTACTTC; CDR3aa: CASSLEVGGGYEQYF
abundance: -; v_gene: TRBV5-1; j_gene: TRBJ1-6; d_gene: -; CDR3nt: TGCGCCAGCCGGCGACAGGAAGAGAGTTCACCCCTCCACTTT; CDR3aa: CASRRQEESSPLHF
abundance: -; v_gene: TRBV5-1; j_gene: TRBJ1-2; d_gene: -; CDR3nt: TGCGCCAGCAGCTTGCCCACAGGAGACTATGGCTACACCTTC; CDR3aa: CASSLPTGDYGYTF
abundance: -; v_gene: TRBV7-2; j_gene: TRBJ2-7; d_gene: -; CDR3nt: TGTGCCAGCAGCTTCGGGACTTCAACCTACGAGCAGTACTTC; CDR3aa: CASSFGTSTYEQYF
abundance: -; v_gene: TRBV21-1; j_gene: TRBJ1-2; d_gene: -; CDR3nt: TGTGCCAGCAGCAAAGACAGGGATATCTATGGCTACACCTTC; CDR3aa: CASSKDRDIYGYTF
abundance: -; v_gene: TRBV5-1; j_gene: TRBJ2-7; d_gene: TRBD1; CDR3nt: TGCGCCACGACAGGGGACAGACCCTACGAGCAGTACTTC; CDR3aa: CATTGDRPYEQYF
abundance: -; v_gene: TRBV5-5; j_gene: TRBJ2-1; d_gene: TRBD2; CDR3nt: TGTGCCAGCAGCTTGCAGCCCCTACTAGCGGGCGTCTCCTACAATGAGCAGTTCTTC; CDR3aa: CASSLQPLLAGVSYNEQFF
abundance: -; v_gene: TRBV6-6; j_gene: TRBJ1-4; d_gene: -; CDR3nt: TGTGCCAGCAGTTTCCGACAGATGAATGAAAAACTGTTTTTT; CDR3aa: CASSFRQMNEKLFF
abundance: -; v_gene: TRBV20-1; j_gene: TRBJ1-4; d_gene: TRBD1; CDR3nt: TGCAGTGCTAGTGCCGGGACAGGAGTTGCAACTAATGAAAAACTGTTTTTT; CDR3aa: CSASAGTGVATNEKLFF
abundance: -; v_gene: TRBV7-3; j_gene: TRBJ1-1; d_gene: TRBD1; CDR3nt: TGTGCCAGCAGCTACCGAGGGGACAGGGGGGCAGCTTTCTTT; CDR3aa: CASSYRGDRGAAFF
abundance: -; v_gene: TRBV29-1; j_gene: TRBJ1-2; d_gene: TRBD1; CDR3nt: TGCAGCGTTGAAGGGGGGACAGGGGAAGGCTACACCTTC; CDR3aa: CSVEGGTGEGYTF
abundance: -; v_gene: TRBV12-3/TRBV12-4; j_gene: TRBJ1-1; d_gene: -; CDR3nt: TGTGCCAGCAGTTCGACAGGGAACACTGAAGCTTTCTTT; CDR3aa: CASSSTGNTEAFF
abundance: -; v_gene: TRBV28; j_gene: TRBJ2-7; d_gene: -; CDR3nt: TGTGCCAGCAGTTTGCGGTCCTACGAGCAGTACTTC; CDR3aa: CASSLRSYEQYF
abundance: -; v_gene: TRBV6-6; j_gene: TRBJ1-1; d_gene: -; CDR3nt: TGTGCCAGCAGCGATCAGGGTTTAACCGCTTTCTTT; CDR3aa: CASSDQGLTAFF
abundance: -; v_gene: TRBV4-3; j_gene: TRBJ2-6; d_gene: -; CDR3nt: TGCGCCAGCAGCCAGCGGACACCGCTAGGCTCTGGGGCCAACGTCCTGACTTTC; CDR3aa: CASSQRTPLGSGANVLTF
abundance: -; v_gene: TRBV28; j_gene: TRBJ2-5; d_gene: -; CDR3nt: TGTGCCACGGGGGTAGGGACCGAGACCCAGTACTTC; CDR3aa: CATGVGTETQYF
abundance: -; v_gene: TRBV6-5; j_gene: TRBJ2-5; d_gene: TRBD2; CDR3nt: TGTGCCTGCGGGGGAGTCTTAGAAGAGACCCAGTACTTC; CDR3aa: CACGGVLEETQYF
abundance: -; v_gene: TRBV19; j_gene: TRBJ1-2; d_gene: -; CDR3nt: TGTGCCAGTAGTTATCCAGGGTCGTTTGGCTACACCTTC; CDR3aa: CASSYPGSFGYTF
abundance: once; v_gene: TRBV27; j_gene: TRBJ2-1; d_gene: -; CDR3nt: TGTGCCAGCCACCTCGGACTAGGGGGATACAATGAGCAGTTCTTC; CDR3aa: CASHLGLGGYNEQFF
abundance: -; v_gene: TRBV7-3; j_gene: TRBJ2-1; d_gene: -; CDR3nt: TGTGCCAGCAGCTTCGGCCAGGGATACGGCAATGAGCAGTTCTTC; CDR3aa: CASSFGQGYGNEQFF
abundance: -; v_gene: TRBV6-6; j_gene: TRBJ2-7; d_gene: TRBD1; CDR3nt: TGTGCCAGCACCCCGGGGACAGGGGTGAACGAGCAGTACTTC; CDR3aa: CASTPGTGVNEQYF
abundance: once; v_gene: TRBV7-3; j_gene: TRBJ2-1; d_gene: TRBD2; CDR3nt: TGTGCCAGCAACGTAGGGGGAGCGGGAGTGGGAAATGAGCAGTTCTTC; CDR3aa: CASNVGGAGVGNEQFF
abundance: -; v_gene: TRBV15; j_gene: TRBJ1-4; d_gene: -; CDR3nt: TGTGCCACCAGCAGAGATCGCAGGTTGAATGAAAAACTGTTTTTT; CDR3aa: CATSRDRRLNEKLFF
abundance: -; v_gene: TRBV11-3; j_gene: TRBJ1-1; d_gene: -; CDR3nt: TGTGCCAGCAGCTTAGAGGGCACAGGGATGGGAGACACTGAAGCTTTCTTT; CDR3aa: CASSLEGTGMGDTEAFF
abundance: once; v_gene: TRBV18; j_gene: TRBJ1-1; d_gene: TRBD1; CDR3nt: TGTGCCAGCTCCCCCGACAGGGGGAACACTGAAGCTTTCTTT; CDR3aa: CASSPDRGNTEAFF
abundance: -; v_gene: TRBV25-1; j_gene: TRBJ1-4; d_gene: -; CDR3nt: TGTGCCAGCAGTGATTCCACGGAGGTTGGTGGCGAAAAACTGTTTTTT; CDR3aa: CASSDSTEVGGEKLFF
abundance: -; v_gene: TRBV14; j_gene: TRBJ1-2; d_gene: -; CDR3nt: TGTGCCAGCAGCCAAGCGCGGGGATCCTATGGCTACACCTTC; CDR3aa: CASSQARGSYGYTF
abundance: -; v_gene: TRBV24-1; j_gene: TRBJ2-2; d_gene: -; CDR3nt: TGTGCCACCAGTGGCCCAGGGGGGACCGGGGAGCTGTTTTTT; CDR3aa: CATSGPGGTGELFF
abundance: -; v_gene: TRBV4-1; j_gene: TRBJ2-7; d_gene: TRBD1; CDR3nt: TGCGCCAGCAGCCAGCCGGGACAGACCTACGAGCAGTACTTC; CDR3aa: CASSQPGQTYEQYF
abundance: -; v_gene: TRBV7-2; j_gene: TRBJ1-6; d_gene: -; CDR3nt: TGTGCCAGCAGTCCTGGTTGGCAGGGAGGTTCTTCACCCCTCCACTTT; CDR3aa: CASSPGWQGGSSPLHF
abundance: -; v_gene: TRBV28; j_gene: TRBJ2-6; d_gene: -; CDR3nt: TGTGCCAGCAGTTTATTAGGGGCCAACGTCCTGACTTTC; CDR3aa: CASSLLGANVLTF
abundance: -; v_gene: TRBV9; j_gene: TRBJ1-2; d_gene: -; CDR3nt: TGTGCCAGCAGCGTAGATGTGAGAGCCTATGGCTACACCTTC; CDR3aa: CASSVDVRAYGYTF
abundance: once; v_gene: TRBV5-8; j_gene: TRBJ1-2; d_gene: TRBD1; CDR3nt: TGTGCCAGCAGCTTGTCTCTCCAGGGGGCGAGGGGCTACACCTTC; CDR3aa: CASSLSLQGARGYTF
abundance: -; v_gene: TRBV7-8; j_gene: TRBJ1-3; d_gene: TRBD1; CDR3nt: TGTGCCAGCAGCTTAATACAGGGGGCCGCTGGAAACACCATATATTTT; CDR3aa: CASSLIQGAAGNTIYF
abundance: -; v_gene: TRBV30; j_gene: TRBJ2-7; d_gene: TRBD2; CDR3nt: TGTGCCTGTTCGGGACTAGCGGGAGTCAACGAGCAGTACTTC; CDR3aa: CACSGLAGVNEQYF
abundance: -; v_gene: TRBV11-2; j_gene: TRBJ1-2; d_gene: -; CDR3nt: TGTGCCAGCAGCTCGGACAGAAACTACGACTATGGCTACACCTTC; CDR3aa: CASSSDRNYDYGYTF
abundance: -; v_gene: TRBV11-1; j_gene: TRBJ1-4; d_gene: TRBD1; CDR3nt: TGTGCCAGCAGCTTCACCGGGACAGGGGGTAATGAAAAACTGTTTTTT; CDR3aa: CASSFTGTGGNEKLFF
abundance: -; v_gene: TRBV19; j_gene: TRBJ2-7; d_gene: TRBD1; CDR3nt: TGTGCCAGTAGTACCGGACAGGCCACCTACGAGCAGTACTTC; CDR3aa: CASSTGQATYEQYF